Here is one T cell receptor beta chain with its context. The sample belongs to a study of shared clonotypes between healthy human individuals. Overall study context: There were three CD4 naive, three CD4 memory, two CD8 naive and one CD8 memory plates per donor.

Investigators divided CD4+ cells into CD45RA+ naive and CD45RA-negative memory subsets. Germline V lookup: CDR1 MRHNA, CDR2 SNTAGT. Trimming left V 0 bases short and J 8 bases short, with 16 bases between. The length of the CDR3 is 15 residues. Assay used: immunoSEQ multiplex PCR; TCRdb lists only in-frame clones, some missing. The sample lists about 710,000 clones, about two thirds occurring once. This chain connects TRBV6-4 to TRBJ1-1; weak D call: TRBD1 (6 bases). Sequenced material: memory CD4+ T cells sorted from blood. Subset specified: CD45RA-negative fraction. The TCR originated in a woman aged 30 to 39 in good health. CDR3 nucleotides: TGTGCCAGCAGTGACTCATCCGGGGGCAGGTCGGAAGCTTTCTTT. It yields the protein CASSDSSGGRSEAFF.